One sample yielded the 26 T cell receptor beta chains listed below, sequenced in a study of OX40 agonist ivuxolimab in advanced cancers. Sequencing used immunoSEQ multiplex PCR; TCRdb keeps in-frame clones, though not all of them. The sample consists of about 98,000 clones, 87% of them appearing once. Sequences were derived from CD4+ or CD8+ T cells sorted from blood, sampled in a trial of the OX40 agonist ivuxolimab. These receptors all stem from an adult with an advanced solid tumor such as melanoma, head and neck, liver or kidney cancer.

The chain is built from TRBV7-8 and TRBJ2-3; 9 positions match TRBD1. The germline CDR1 and CDR2 sequences are SGHVS and FQNEAQ. The J segment lost 3 bases and the V segment lost 5 bases, leaving 6 bases of the junction unmatched. CDR3 size: 15 residues. DNA of the CDR3: TGTGCCAGCAGCAGAGGACAGGGGTCAACAGATACGCAGTATTTT. It encodes CASSRGQGSTDTQYF.

The V call is TRBV5-5, the J call TRBJ2-7, with a weak D call TRBD1 (8 bases). V was trimmed by 4 bases and J by 3 bases, leaving 20 bases between them. Germline lookup yields CDR1 SGHKS and CDR2 YYEKEE (reference sequence). The CDR3 contains 16 residues. The CDR3 bases are TGTGCCAGCAGCGCCAGAGGACAGGGAGGGAACTACGAGCAGTACTTC. Its protein is CASSARGQGGNYEQYF.

This chain links TRBV9 with TRBJ1-2; maybe TRBD1 (6 bases). The CDR3 runs 14 residues. V lost 3 bases to trimming and J lost 4 bases, with 13 bases between them. Per the germline V gene, CDR1 is SGDLS and CDR2 is YYNGEE. The CDR3 region has the DNA TGTGCCAGCAGCGCGCGACAGGCAATCTATGGCTACACCTTC. Its translation is CASSARQAIYGYTF. The full variable domain, with the rest looked up from reference TRBV9 and TRBJ1-2, is DSGVTQTPKHLITATGQRVTLRCSPRSGDLSVYWYQQSLDQGLQFLIQYYNGEERAKGNILERFSAQQFPDLHSELNLSSLELGDSALYFCASSARQAIYGYTFGSGTRLTVV.

This chain uses TRBV7-9 with TRBJ2-5; 8 positions match TRBD1. V lost 4 bases, J lost 2 bases, and 3 bases stayed unmatched. CDR1 and CDR2 (germline): SEHNR, FQNEAQ (reference sequence). This CDR3 comprises 14 residues. The CDR3: CASSSGTGQETQYF. In nucleotides, the CDR3 is TGTGCCAGCAGCTCGGGGACAGGTCAAGAGACCCAGTACTTC.

This chain joins TRBV4-2 and TRBJ1-1; D remains ambiguous. This CDR3 is built from 14 residues. Germline V gene data show CDR1 as LGHNA and CDR2 as YNFKEQ. Trimming pared 0 bases from V and 2 bases from J, leaving 7 bases between. CDR3 loop: CASSQDDGNTEAFF. The CDR3 nucleotides read TGTGCCAGCAGCCAAGATGACGGAAACACTGAAGCTTTCTTT.

The chain recombines TRBV2 with TRBJ2-7; possibly TRBD2 for D (6 bases). Trimming left V 5 bases short and J 5 bases short, with 16 bases between. The germline V gene has CDR1 SNHLY and CDR2 FYNNEI. This CDR3 has 14 residues. The CDR3 DNA reads TGTGCCAGCAGTCGTGCGGGGCCCCAGGACGAGCAGTACTTC. Residues: CASSRAGPQDEQYF.

The rearrangement links TRBV5-1 to TRBJ2-5; 7 nucleotides agree with TRBD1. With 0 bases clipped from V and 3 bases from J, the junction kept 5 bases outside the gene matches. Germline V gives CDR1 SGHRS, CDR2 YFSETQ. There are 15 residues in the CDR3. CDR3 sequence (DNA): TGCGCCAGCAGCTTGGCCGTTGGGACAGAAGAGACCCAGTACTTC. Translating gives CASSLAVGTEETQYF.

This clone was detected only once. CDR3 amino acids: CASSPQTGEETQYF. CDR3 coding DNA: TGTGCCAGCAGCCCACAGACAGGGGAAGAGACCCAGTACTTC. The chain uses TRBV7-9 and TRBJ2-5, with 8 nucleotides matching TRBD1. The CDR3 length is 14 residues. The germline CDR1 and CDR2 sequences are SEHNR and FQNEAQ (reference sequence). Trimming took 5 bases from V and 3 from J; bases not matched to a gene: 5.

V is TRBV12-5 and J is TRBJ2-5; 11 bases match TRBD2. Trimming removed 2 bases from V and 5 bases from J; junction bases left unmatched: 10. This CDR3 is 17 amino acids long. Per germline, CDR1 LGHNT and CDR2 FRNRAP. The CDR3 is CASGLTSGGPLVETQYF. The CDR3 nucleotides are TGTGCTAGTGGTTTGACTAGCGGGGGACCCCTGGTGGAGACCCAGTACTTC.

The chain joins TRBV5-5 to TRBJ2-7; D is perhaps TRBD1 (6 bases). Germline V gives CDR1 SGHKS, CDR2 YYEKEE (reference sequence). The CDR3 totals 18 residues. The V and J ends lost 5 bases and 0 bases respectively, with 24 bases between them. The CDR3 DNA sequence: TGTGCCAGCAGTCGAGATTGGGACACCATCTTTAGCTCCTACGAGCAGTACTTC. Translating it yields CASSRDWDTIFSSYEQYF.

The chain uses TRBV4-1 and TRBJ1-4; D unclear. The CDR3 sequence is 12 residues long. CDR1 MGHRA and CDR2 YSYEKL come from the germline V gene. With 0 bases removed from V and 16 bases from J, the gap between germline ends came to 12 bases. The CDR3 is CASSQDHQSKFF. The CDR3 DNA reads as TGCGCCAGCAGCCAAGATCACCAGTCCAAGTTTTTT.

This clone was found a few times. The CDR3 carries no conserved terminal phenylalanine or tryptophan, so it likely arises from a read error. The chain couples TRBV5-4 to TRBJ1-6, with 9 bases lining up with TRBD1. The CDR3 spans 18 residues. Germline V lookup: CDR1 SGHNT, CDR2 YYREEE (reference sequence). V trimming: 2 bases; J trimming: 6 bases; junction bases outside the gene matches: 12. DNA of the CDR3: TGTGCCAGCAGCTTCACCAATTTCCGGGACAGGGCTAATTCACCCCTCCACCTT. Its translation: CASSFTNFRDRANSPLHL.

This chain uses TRBV4-1 with TRBJ1-1, with D maybe TRBD1 (6 bases). The CDR3 has 13 amino acids. The V end lost 6 bases, the J end lost 6 bases, and 14 bases lay between the germline ends. Germline-derived CDR1 and CDR2 are MGHRA and YSYEKL. The chain's CDR3 is CASRAGGSAEAFF. The CDR3 nucleotides read TGCGCCAGCAGGGCGGGGGGCAGCGCTGAAGCTTTCTTT.

This clone has a handful of counts. CDR3: CASSAPGLWPQHF. Here the CDR3 DNA reads TGTGCCAGCAGTGCCCCCGGGTTATGGCCCCAGCATTTT. The V call is TRBV2, the J call TRBJ1-5; D gene ambiguous. CDR1 and CDR2 from the germline V gene are SNHLY and FYNNEI. The CDR3 is 13 amino acids. V was trimmed by 4 bases and J by 9 bases, leaving 13 bases between them.

The CDR3 region has the DNA TGTGCCAGCAGCTCATTGCGGCCCTCGGGAATGAACACTGAAGCTTTCTTT. Translating it yields CASSSLRPSGMNTEAFF. V usage is TRBV11-3 and J usage is TRBJ1-1; D is undetermined. The CDR3 spans 17 residues. Trimming removed 4 bases at V and 0 bases at J, with 18 bases between. Germline V gene sequence: CDR1 SGHNT, CDR2 YENEEA.

The J gene is TRBJ1-5, the V gene TRBV7-2; D not resolved. From germline, CDR1 is SGHTA and CDR2 FQGNSA. The CDR3 runs to 15 residues. V shed 5 bases and J shed 5 bases, with 16 bases lying between them. The CDR3 DNA is TGTGCCAGCAGCCTAGACCCGGCAGTCGATCAGCCCCAGCATTTT. Encoded protein: CASSLDPAVDQPQHF.

The chain combines TRBV18 with TRBJ1-5; D gene ambiguous. Trimming took off 2 bases at V and 3 bases at J, with 11 bases between the two ends. Germline loops: CDR1 KGHSH, CDR2 LQKENI. This CDR3 contains 15 residues. CDR3 protein: CASSPDGVTNQPQHF. CDR3 DNA: TGTGCCAGCTCACCAGATGGAGTTACCAATCAGCCCCAGCATTTT.

The chain recombines TRBV25-1 with TRBJ1-5, with D possibly matching TRBD1 (5 bases). V lost 1 base to trimming and J lost 5 bases, with 9 bases between them. The germline CDR1 and CDR2 sequences are MGHDK and SYGVNS. This CDR3 is 14 amino acids long. This CDR3 is CASSEFRVDQPQHF. In DNA, the CDR3 is TGTGCCAGCAGTGAATTCAGGGTGGATCAGCCCCAGCATTTT. The variable domain in full, with the rest retrieved from reference TRBV25-1 and TRBJ1-5, is EADIYQTPRYLVIGTGKKITLECSQTMGHDKMYWYQQDPGMELHLIHYSYGVNSTEKGDLSSESTVSRIRTEHFPLTLESARPSHTSQYLCASSEFRVDQPQHFGDGTRLSIL.

Comment on this clone: Different DNA sequences within this sample yield the same CDR3. The chain joins TRBV5-4 to TRBJ1-2, with 8 positions matching TRBD1. Looked up from germline, CDR1 is SGHNT and CDR2 is YYREEE (reference sequence). Trimming at V came to 2 bases and at J to 5 bases, leaving 2 bases not matched to a gene. The CDR3 totals 13 residues. CDR3 DNA sequence: TGTGCCAGCAGCTTAGACAGGGGTTATGGCTACACCTTC. Its protein product is CASSLDRGYGYTF.

The chain employs TRBV2 and TRBJ2-1; 9 nucleotides agree with TRBD2. The germline V gene has CDR1 SNHLY and CDR2 FYNNEI. The V segment lost 5 bases and the J segment 7 bases; nucleotides outside the gene matches: 9. The CDR3 spans 15 residues. The DNA of the CDR3 is TGTGCCAGCAGTCGACCGGGACTAGCAGGAAATGAGCAGTTCTTC. Translating gives CASSRPGLAGNEQFF. Complete variable domain (other parts from reference TRBV2 and TRBJ2-1): EPEVTQTPSHQVTQMGQEVILRCVPISNHLYFYWYRQILGQKVEFLVSFYNNEISEKSEIFDDQFSVERPDGSNFTLKIRSTKLEDSAMYFCASSRPGLAGNEQFFGPGTRLTVL.

This sequence joins TRBV9 and TRBJ2-3; D possibly corresponds to TRBD1 (5 bases). Between the trimmed V and J ends, which lost 0 bases and 3 bases, there was a span of 11 bases. CDR3 length: 15 residues. CDR1 SGDLS and CDR2 YYNGEE come from the germline V gene. The CDR3 bases are TGTGCCAGCAGCGTAGATTCAGGGCGAACAGATACGCAGTATTTT. Encoded protein: CASSVDSGRTDTQYF. Using reference TRBV9 and TRBJ2-3 for the parts outside the CDR3, the full variable domain is DSGVTQTPKHLITATGQRVTLRCSPRSGDLSVYWYQQSLDQGLQFLIQYYNGEERAKGNILERFSAQQFPDLHSELNLSSLELGDSALYFCASSVDSGRTDTQYFGPGTRLTVL.

The J gene is TRBJ1-3, the V gene TRBV6-1; D remains unclear. The CDR3 is 11 residues long. Germline V CDR1 and CDR2: MNHNS, SASEGT. The ends were cut back, 2 bases at V and 5 bases at J, with 1 base in the middle. The CDR3 spells CASSERNTIYF. Here the CDR3 DNA reads TGTGCCAGCAGTGAAAGAAACACCATATATTTT.

The V and J genes are TRBV5-1 and TRBJ2-1, with 8 bases identical to TRBD1. The CDR3 loop spans 15 amino acids. Germline V gene data show CDR1 as SGHRS and CDR2 as YFSETQ. V lost 4 bases to trimming and J lost 1 base; unmatched junction nucleotides: 4. CDR3 DNA: TGCGCCAGCAGCCCACGACAGGGGTCCTACAATGAGCAGTTCTTC. Amino acid sequence: CASSPRQGSYNEQFF.

This clone showed up just once. The chain is built from TRBV7-9 and TRBJ1-2, with D tentatively TRBD1 (5 bases). Germline values: CDR1 SEHNR, CDR2 FQNEAQ (reference sequence). V was shortened by 4 bases and J by 3 bases, with 12 bases between the two germline ends. CDR3 length: 14 residues. Here the CDR3 reads CASSSGGGDYGYTF. CDR3 in DNA: TGTGCCAGCAGCTCCGGGGGAGGGGACTATGGCTACACCTTC.

The chain recombines TRBV5-5 with TRBJ1-2; the D gene is possibly TRBD1 (5 bases). Trimming cost V 2 bases and J 7 bases, with 15 bases left between them. The CDR3 has 14 amino acids. The germline V gene has CDR1 SGHKS and CDR2 YYEKEE (reference sequence). CDR3 region: CASSFSGTVGGYTF. The CDR3 DNA reads as TGTGCCAGCAGCTTTTCCGGGACCGTAGGTGGCTACACCTTC.

This chain connects TRBV5-1 to TRBJ2-1; TRBD1 is a possible D gene (5 bases). From germline, CDR1 is SGHRS and CDR2 YFSETQ. Trimming pared 2 bases from V and 9 bases from J, leaving 12 bases between. This CDR3 has 13 amino acids. The chain's CDR3 is CASSFQGLAEQFF. The CDR3 coding sequence is TGCGCCAGCAGCTTTCAGGGCTTAGCTGAGCAGTTCTTC.